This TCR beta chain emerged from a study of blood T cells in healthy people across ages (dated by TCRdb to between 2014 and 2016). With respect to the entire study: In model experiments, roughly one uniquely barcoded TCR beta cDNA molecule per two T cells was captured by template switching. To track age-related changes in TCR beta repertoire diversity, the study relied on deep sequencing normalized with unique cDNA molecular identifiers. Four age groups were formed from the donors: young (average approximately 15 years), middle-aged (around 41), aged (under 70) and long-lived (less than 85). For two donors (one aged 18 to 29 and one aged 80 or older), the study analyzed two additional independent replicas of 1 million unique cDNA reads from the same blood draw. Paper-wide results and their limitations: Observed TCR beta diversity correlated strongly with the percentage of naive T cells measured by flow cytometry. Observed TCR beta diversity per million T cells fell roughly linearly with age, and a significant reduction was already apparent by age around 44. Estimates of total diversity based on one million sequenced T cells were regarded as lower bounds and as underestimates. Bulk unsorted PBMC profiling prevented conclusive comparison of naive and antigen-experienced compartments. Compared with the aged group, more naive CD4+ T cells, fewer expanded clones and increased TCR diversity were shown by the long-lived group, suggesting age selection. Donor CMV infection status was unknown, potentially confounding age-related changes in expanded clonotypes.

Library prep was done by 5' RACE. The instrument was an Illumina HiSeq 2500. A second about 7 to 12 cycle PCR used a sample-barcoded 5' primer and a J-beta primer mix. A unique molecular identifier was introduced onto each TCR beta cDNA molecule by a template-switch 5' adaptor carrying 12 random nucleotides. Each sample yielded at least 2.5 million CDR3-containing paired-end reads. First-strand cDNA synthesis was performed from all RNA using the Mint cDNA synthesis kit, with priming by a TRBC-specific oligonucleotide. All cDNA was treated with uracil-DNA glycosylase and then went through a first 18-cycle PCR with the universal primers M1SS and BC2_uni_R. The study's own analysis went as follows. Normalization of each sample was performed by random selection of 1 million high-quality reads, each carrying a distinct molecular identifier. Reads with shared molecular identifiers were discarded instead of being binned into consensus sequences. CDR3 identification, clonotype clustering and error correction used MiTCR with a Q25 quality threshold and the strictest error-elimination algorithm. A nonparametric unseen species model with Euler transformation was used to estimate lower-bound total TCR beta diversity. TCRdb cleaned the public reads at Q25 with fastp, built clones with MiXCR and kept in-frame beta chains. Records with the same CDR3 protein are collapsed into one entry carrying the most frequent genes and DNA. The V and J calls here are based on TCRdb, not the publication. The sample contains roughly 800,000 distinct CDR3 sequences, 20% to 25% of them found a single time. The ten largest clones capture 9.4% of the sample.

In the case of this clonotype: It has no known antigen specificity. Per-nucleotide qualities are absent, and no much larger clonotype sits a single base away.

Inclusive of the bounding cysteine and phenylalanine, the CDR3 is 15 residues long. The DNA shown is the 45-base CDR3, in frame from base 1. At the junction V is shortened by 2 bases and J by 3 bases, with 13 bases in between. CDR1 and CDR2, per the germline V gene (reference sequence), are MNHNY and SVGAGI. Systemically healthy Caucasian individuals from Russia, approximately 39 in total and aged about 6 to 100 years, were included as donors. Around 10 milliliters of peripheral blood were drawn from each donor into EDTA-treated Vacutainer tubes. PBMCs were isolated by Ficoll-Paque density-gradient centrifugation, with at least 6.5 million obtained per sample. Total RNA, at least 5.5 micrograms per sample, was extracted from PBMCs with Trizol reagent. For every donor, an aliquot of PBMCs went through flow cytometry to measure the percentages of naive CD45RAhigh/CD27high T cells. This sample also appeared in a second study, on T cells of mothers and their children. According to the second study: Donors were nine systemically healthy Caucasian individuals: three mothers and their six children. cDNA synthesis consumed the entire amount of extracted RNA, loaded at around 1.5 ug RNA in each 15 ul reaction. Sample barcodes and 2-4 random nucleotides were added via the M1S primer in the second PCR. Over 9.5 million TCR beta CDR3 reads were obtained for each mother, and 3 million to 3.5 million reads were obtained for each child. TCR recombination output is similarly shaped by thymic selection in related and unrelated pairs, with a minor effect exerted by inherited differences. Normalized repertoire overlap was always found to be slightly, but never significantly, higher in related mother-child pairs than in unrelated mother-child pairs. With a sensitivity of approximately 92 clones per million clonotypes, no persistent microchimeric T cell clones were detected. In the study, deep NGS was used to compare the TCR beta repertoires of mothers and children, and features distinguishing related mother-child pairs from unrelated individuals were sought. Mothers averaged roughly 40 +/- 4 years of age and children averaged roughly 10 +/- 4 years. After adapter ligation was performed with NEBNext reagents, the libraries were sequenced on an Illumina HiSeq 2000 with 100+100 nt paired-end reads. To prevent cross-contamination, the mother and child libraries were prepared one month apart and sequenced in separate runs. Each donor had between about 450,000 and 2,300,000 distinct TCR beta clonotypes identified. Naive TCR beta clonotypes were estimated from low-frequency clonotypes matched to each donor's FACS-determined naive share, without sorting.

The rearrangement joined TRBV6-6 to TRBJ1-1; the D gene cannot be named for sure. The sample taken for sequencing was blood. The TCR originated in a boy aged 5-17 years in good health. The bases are TGTGCCAGCAGTTACGGGCGCCTTACTCACACTGAAGCTTTCTTT. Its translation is CASSYGRLTHTEAFF.